A single sample is the source of the 25 T cell receptor beta chains below, sequenced in a study of blood T cell repertoires in COVID-19. The repertoire was sequenced with immunoSEQ multiplex PCR; TCRdb's copy has only in-frame clones and lacks some. The sample records roughly 50,000 clones, 80% to 90% being singletons. Sequencing was performed on peripheral blood. These receptors all stem from an elderly man with acute or convalescent COVID-19.

In its sample, this clone was seen a few times. This chain links TRBV3-1 (or the pseudogene TRBV3-2) with TRBJ2-1; 9 bases fit TRBD1. The CDR3 has 17 amino acids. Per the germline V gene, CDR1 is LGHDT and CDR2 is YNNKEL (reference sequence). Trimming took 4 bases from V and 4 from J; bases not matched to a gene: 11. The DNA for the CDR3 is TGTGCCAGCAGCCCGCGAACCGGGACAGGGATTTACAATGAGCAGTTCTTC. Its translation is CASSPRTGTGIYNEQFF.

This chain connects TRBV19 to TRBJ1-5; D may be TRBD1 (6 bases). Trimming left V 6 bases short and J 3 bases short, with 15 bases between. The CDR3 contains 15 residues. CDR1 LNHDA and CDR2 SQIVND come from the germline V gene (reference sequence). In DNA, the CDR3 is TGTGCCAGTAGCACGCAGCAGGGGAACAATCAGCCCCAGCATTTT. Amino acid sequence: CASSTQQGNNQPQHF.

This rearrangement joins TRBV5-1 to TRBJ2-2; TRBD2 matches at 14 bases. There are 17 residues in the CDR3. The germline gives CDR1 SGHRS, CDR2 YFSETQ. V lost 4 bases, J lost 3 bases, and 5 bases stayed unmatched. CDR3 amino acids: CASSPGLAGGYTGELFF. CDR3 nucleotide sequence: TGCGCCAGCAGCCCTGGACTAGCGGGGGGATACACCGGGGAGCTGTTTTTT.

V usage is TRBV18 and J usage is TRBJ2-7; the D gene is possibly TRBD1 (6 bases). Germline V lookup: CDR1 KGHSH, CDR2 LQKENI. This CDR3 has 13 amino acids. The V and J ends lost 3 bases and 6 bases respectively, with 12 bases between them. The DNA for the CDR3 is TGTGCCAGCTCACCTAACAGGGACGTCGAGCAGTACTTC. This codes for CASSPNRDVEQYF.

J is TRBJ2-5 and V is TRBV29-1; the match to TRBD2 covers 7 bases. The V and J ends lost 8 bases and 1 base, in that order; junction bases with no gene match: 7. Per germline, CDR1 SQVTM and CDR2 ANQGSEA. The CDR3 has 13 amino acids. CDR3 protein: CSYGSGVQETQYF. CDR3 nucleotide sequence: TGCAGCTATGGGAGCGGGGTCCAAGAGACCCAGTACTTC.

This chain connects TRBV27 to TRBJ1-5, with 9 nucleotides matching TRBD1. In germline, CDR1 is MNHEY, CDR2 SMNVEV (reference sequence). The junction had 7 bases not matched to a gene; V was cut back by 4 bases and J by 3 bases. This CDR3 region has 16 residues. CDR3 nucleotides: TGTGCCAGCAGTTCCTACAGGGGGCAATCCAATCAGCCCCAGCATTTT. Encoded protein: CASSSYRGQSNQPQHF.

The J gene is TRBJ2-5, the V gene TRBV5-1; 7 positions match TRBD1. J gave up 2 bases and V 1 base, and 8 bases lay outside the gene matches. The V gene's germline CDR1 is SGHRS and CDR2 YFSETQ. The CDR3 covers 16 residues. The CDR3 coding sequence is TGCGCCAGCAGCTTGAGGTCCGGGACAGCTCAAGAGACCCAGTACTTC. It translates to CASSLRSGTAQETQYF.

This clone was seen only once. The chain carries TRBV12-3 or TRBV12-4 and TRBJ2-3; D perhaps matches TRBD1 (5 bases). This CDR3 spans 12 amino acids. Trimming removed 7 bases at V and 6 bases at J, with 11 bases between. The CDR3: CASTPTADTQYF. In DNA, the CDR3 is TGTGCCAGCACCCCGACAGCGGATACGCAGTATTTT.

This rearrangement joins TRBV9 to TRBJ2-7; possibly TRBD1 for D (6 bases). Looked up from germline, CDR1 is SGDLS and CDR2 is YYNGEE. V shed 0 bases and J shed 4 bases, with 17 bases lying between them. This CDR3 contains 16 residues. The CDR3, as DNA: TGTGCCAGCAGCGTAGCTCCCATCTCACAGGGTTACGAGCAGTACTTC. This translates into CASSVAPISQGYEQYF.

The gene calls are TRBV7-8 and TRBJ1-2, with D tentatively TRBD1 (5 bases). The CDR3 has 16 residues. V lost 5 bases and J lost 6, with 22 bases in between. Per germline, CDR1 SGHVS and CDR2 FQNEAQ. The CDR3 DNA sequence: TGTGCCAGCAGCGTCAGACAGAGTGGTGGAAACGATGGCTACACCTTC. Protein sequence: CASSVRQSGGNDGYTF.

The table lists this clone with a few counts. J is TRBJ1-1 and V is TRBV5-1; D unresolved. The CDR3 spans 18 residues. Germline CDR1 reads SGHRS; CDR2 reads YFSETQ. V gave up 0 bases and J gave up 0 bases, with 18 bases separating them. This CDR3 reads CASSLAGLGEAVNTEAFF. The CDR3 DNA follows: TGCGCCAGCAGCTTGGCCGGGTTGGGAGAGGCGGTGAACACTGAAGCTTTCTTT. Full variable domain (missing parts from reference TRBV5-1 and TRBJ1-1): KAGVTQTPRYLIKTRGQQVTLSCSPISGHRSVSWYQQTPGQGLQFLFEYFSETQRNKGNFPGRFSGRQFSNSRSEMNVSTLELGDSALYLCASSLAGLGEAVNTEAFFGQGTRLTVV.

This chain uses TRBV28 with TRBJ1-2, with TRBD1 matching 11 bases. Germline lookup yields CDR1 MDHEN and CDR2 SYDVKM. V was pared by 5 bases and J by 4 bases, with 9 bases of the junction left unmatched. The CDR3 totals 16 residues. The CDR3 is CASSQTRTGGTYGYTF. CDR3 nucleotide sequence: TGTGCCAGCAGTCAAACTAGGACAGGGGGCACCTATGGCTACACCTTC.

The V gene is TRBV4-1, the J gene TRBJ2-7, with 10 bases aligning to TRBD1. Trimming took 3 bases from V and 4 from J; bases not matched to a gene: 6. This CDR3 is 15 amino acids long. Germline lookup yields CDR1 MGHRA and CDR2 YSYEKL. The CDR3 DNA sequence: TGCGCCAGCAGCCACAGCCGGGACAGGGGATACGAGCAGTACTTC. Encoded protein: CASSHSRDRGYEQYF.

For the CDR3, the DNA is TGTGCCAGCAGCCGGAGGGGAGACGGAAACACCATATATTTT. This encodes CASSRRGDGNTIYF. V gene TRBV5-4 combines with J gene TRBJ1-3; D might be TRBD1 (5 bases). The CDR3 is made up of 14 amino acids. V was clipped by 4 bases and J by 4 bases, with 12 bases between them. Germline CDR1 SGHNT, CDR2 YYREEE (reference sequence).

The genes are TRBV29-1 and TRBJ1-1; maybe TRBD1 (5 bases). The CDR3 covers 13 residues. Germline V gene sequence: CDR1 SQVTM, CDR2 ANQGSEA. Trimming removed 2 bases at V and 4 bases at J, with 11 bases between. CDR3 residues: CSVEKGKSTEAFF. DNA of the CDR3: TGCAGCGTTGAAAAGGGGAAGAGCACTGAAGCTTTCTTT.

V usage is TRBV15 and J usage is TRBJ1-1, with D hard to call. The germline V gene encodes CDR1 LNHNV and CDR2 YYDKDF (reference sequence). Trimming removed 5 bases at V and 5 bases at J, with 9 bases between. This CDR3 has 12 amino acids. The CDR3 loop is CATSFDMTEAFF. The CDR3 DNA sequence: TGTGCCACCAGCTTCGACATGACTGAAGCTTTCTTT. Full variable domain (outside the CDR3, taken from reference TRBV15 and TRBJ1-1): DAMVIQNPRYQVTQFGKPVTLSCSQTLNHNVMYWYQQKSSQAPKLLFHYYDKDFNNEADTPDNFQSRRPNTSFCFLDIRSPGLGDTAMYLCATSFDMTEAFFGQGTRLTVV.

The chain employs TRBV21-1 and TRBJ1-5. TRBV21-1 is recorded as a pseudogene. The CDR3 extends over 19 amino acids. The CDR3 coding sequence is TGTGCCACCACCCACGGCCGGGGGGGGGAGATTTATAGCAATCAGCCCCAGCATTTT. This sequence encodes CATTHGRGGEIYSNQPQHF.

The genes are TRBV7-9 and TRBJ2-2, with TRBD1 identical over 8 bases. Germline V gene lookup returns CDR1 SEHNR and CDR2 FQNEAQ (reference sequence). The CDR3 has 17 residues. The junction had 11 bases not matched to a gene; V was cut back by 5 bases and J by 3 bases. This chain's CDR3 is CASSAGWGQEDTGELFF. CDR3 in DNA: TGTGCCAGCAGCGCAGGGTGGGGACAGGAGGACACCGGGGAGCTGTTTTTT.

The rearrangement uses TRBV10-2 and TRBJ1-6; maybe TRBD1 (6 bases). CDR1 and CDR2 (germline): WSHSY, SAAADI. V gave up 6 bases and J gave up 9 bases, with 18 bases separating them. The CDR3 is made up of 15 amino acids. CDR3 coding DNA: TGCGCCAGCAGATCCACCCGGGACATACGTTCACCCCTCCACTTT. This codes for CASRSTRDIRSPLHF.

The J gene is TRBJ2-3, the V gene TRBV24-1; D is ambiguous. The CDR3 totals 12 residues. V was clipped by 10 bases and J by 0 bases, with 7 bases between them. Germline V lookup: CDR1 KGHDR, CDR2 SFDVKD. DNA for the CDR3: TGTGCCACTGGCCCGAGCACAGATACGCAGTATTTT. Translation gives CATGPSTDTQYF.

The CDR3 spells CASRYRGSESEQFF. The CDR3 DNA sequence: TGTGCCAGCAGGTACAGGGGATCCGAGAGTGAGCAGTTCTTC. V is TRBV6-5 and J is TRBJ2-1; 7 nucleotides line up with TRBD1. This CDR3 region has 14 residues. The J segment lost 9 bases and the V segment lost 6 bases, leaving 11 bases of the junction unmatched. From germline, CDR1 is MNHEY and CDR2 SVGAGI.

The chain recombines TRBV7-9 with TRBJ1-4; 7 positions match TRBD1. The germline CDR1 and CDR2 sequences are SEHNR and FQNEAQ (reference sequence). This CDR3 is built from 17 residues. V was pared by 5 bases and J by 0 bases, with 9 bases of the junction left unmatched. CDR3 sequence reads: CASSGRTGPATNEKLFF. CDR3 bases: TGTGCCAGCAGCGGACGGACAGGACCCGCAACTAATGAAAAACTGTTTTTT.

This rearrangement joins TRBV5-4 to TRBJ2-3, with 12 bases fitting TRBD2. V lost 0 bases to trimming and J lost 7 bases; unmatched junction nucleotides: 6. CDR3 length equals 16 residues. Looked up from germline, CDR1 is SGHNT and CDR2 is YYREEE (reference sequence). The CDR3 region is CASSLGSSGGVYTQYF. CDR3 DNA sequence: TGTGCCAGCAGCTTGGGTTCTAGCGGGGGGGTGTATACGCAGTATTTT.

The CDR3 nucleotides are TGTGCCAGCAGCTTCAGCGCGGCTCCGGAGCCCCAGCATTTT. Translating it yields CASSFSAAPEPQHF. The chain joins TRBV11-3 to TRBJ1-5; D call uncertain. CDR3 length equals 14 residues. Between the trimmed V and J ends, which lost 3 bases and 8 bases, there was a span of 14 bases. Germline lookup yields CDR1 SGHNT and CDR2 YENEEA.

The chain joins TRBV15 to TRBJ1-2, with D hard to call. Germline V gives CDR1 LNHNV, CDR2 YYDKDF (reference sequence). This CDR3 contains 15 residues. The ends were cut back, 0 bases at V and 4 bases at J, with 12 bases in the middle. In DNA form, the CDR3 reads TGTGCCACCAGCAGAGATCGGAGGGATTCCTATGGCTACACCTTC. It specifies CATSRDRRDSYGYTF.